The next 24 T cell receptor beta chains were all read from a single sample in a study of CD8+ T cells in alopecia areata. It was from alopecia areata patients that lesional scalp punch biopsies and peripheral blood were collected. Reverse transcription of extracted RNA yielded cDNA, which provided the sequencing template. Repertoires were generated with immunoSEQ multiplex PCR, while TCRdb's copy carries only in-frame clones and drops some. In the table there are about 15,000 clones, 45% to 65% of which are singletons. Sequencing was carried out using skin. These receptor sequences come from a human donor with alopecia areata.

The CDR3 region has the DNA TGTGCCAGCAGCCAACTCCTGGGGAGCTATGGCTACACCTTC. This translates into CASSQLLGSYGYTF. V is TRBV14 and J is TRBJ1-2; D unclear. The CDR3 spans 14 residues. In germline, CDR1 is SGHDN, CDR2 FVKESK. Deletions cut 2 bases from V and 4 bases from J, with 11 bases between.

The chain employs TRBV7-6 and TRBJ2-7; 11 bases align to TRBD1. Germline V lookup: CDR1 SGHVS, CDR2 FNYEAQ. This CDR3 spans 18 amino acids. V was pared by 2 bases and J by 4 bases, with 13 bases of the junction left unmatched. As DNA, the CDR3 is TGTGCCAGCAGCTTATGGGAGACAGCCGGGACAGGGGGGTACGAGCAGTACTTC. It is translated as CASSLWETAGTGGYEQYF.

There are a few counts of this clone. CDR3 bases: TGTGCCAGCAATGGGATTTTTAACTACGAGCAGTACTTC. As protein: CASNGIFNYEQYF. The chain is built from TRBV2 and TRBJ2-7; D gene uncertain. Germline CDR1 is SNHLY and CDR2 is FYNNEI. Trimming left V 7 bases short and J 3 bases short, with 13 bases between. The CDR3 spans 13 residues.

The chain uses TRBV5-6 and TRBJ2-1; no clear D gene. Germline CDR1 and CDR2: SGHDT and YYEEEE. The CDR3 runs to 14 residues. V was pared by 2 bases and J by 8 bases, with 14 bases between. The DNA of the CDR3 is TGTGCCAGCAGCTTCTCGCTCTCCCAGGATGAGCAGTTCTTC. Amino acids: CASSFSLSQDEQFF.

To note about this clone: An end of the junction differs from the germline gene, which may be a read error. V gene TRBV7-7 combines with J gene TRBJ2-2; tentative D call: TRBD1 (6 bases). The CDR3 contains 14 residues. The V gene's germline CDR1 is SSHAT and CDR2 FNYEAQ (reference sequence). In DNA, the CDR3 is TGTGCTAGCAGTGTTGGGACAAACACCGGGGAGCTGTTTTTT. It is translated as CASSVGTNTGELFF.

This clone was seen a single time. V usage is TRBV6-5 and J usage is TRBJ2-1; D is perhaps TRBD2 (6 bases). The V gene's germline CDR1 is MNHEY and CDR2 SVGAGI. Trimming stripped 4 bases from V and 7 bases from J, with 11 bases between. The CDR3 extends over 13 amino acids. The CDR3 DNA reads as TGTGCCAGCAGTTTCAAGGAGGGTAATGAGCAGTTCTTC. This translates into CASSFKEGNEQFF.

The rearrangement links TRBV11-2 to TRBJ2-7; no firm D call. The CDR3 contains 15 residues. In germline, CDR1 is SGHAT, CDR2 FQNNGV. Trimming stripped 5 bases from V and 0 bases from J, with 14 bases between. CDR3 bases: TGTGCCAGCAGCACCTGGCTCAGGCCCTCCTACGAGCAGTACTTC. As protein: CASSTWLRPSYEQYF.

This clone was observed a few times. V usage is TRBV15 and J usage is TRBJ2-3, with TRBD2 matching over 8 bases. The CDR3 loop spans 13 amino acids. The ends lost 8 bases at V and 1 base at J; junction bases unmatched: 2. The germline V gene encodes CDR1 LNHNV and CDR2 YYDKDF (reference sequence). The CDR3 DNA is TGTGCCACCCGGGAGGGCGGCACAGATACGCAGTATTTT. This translates into CATREGGTDTQYF.

Only a few counts were recorded for this clone. The CDR3 sequence: CASSFRDAPPVEQFF. In DNA form, the CDR3 reads TGTGCCAGCAGCTTCCGGGACGCTCCACCGGTTGAGCAGTTCTTC. The V and J genes are TRBV7-6 and TRBJ2-1, with D possibly being TRBD1 or TRBD2 (5 bases each). V lost 3 bases to trimming and J lost 9 bases, with 18 bases between them. Germline-derived CDR1 and CDR2 are SGHVS and FNYEAQ. This CDR3 has 15 amino acids.

The chain uses TRBV1 and TRBJ1-5; the table calls TRBD1, which could not be checked here. TRBV1 constitutes a pseudogene. The CDR3 is 23 residues long. The CDR3 loop reads CTSSQALYPPPDPRGRGNQPQHF. The DNA of the CDR3 is TGCACCAGCAGCCAGGCTTTATATCCCCCCCCCGACCCCAGGGGTCGTGGCAATCAGCCCCAGCATTTT.

The chain is built from TRBV6-6 and TRBJ2-1, with a weak D call TRBD2 (6 bases). Trimming cost V 6 bases and J 4 bases, with 13 bases left between them. Germline-derived CDR1 and CDR2 are MNHNY and SVGAGI (reference sequence). The CDR3 consists of 14 residues. DNA of the CDR3: TGTGCCAGCAGGACCAAGCTAGCGTACAATGAGCAGTTCTTC. The encoded protein is CASRTKLAYNEQFF.

The chain carries TRBV6-5 and TRBJ2-3; 8 bases are a match to TRBD2. The J segment lost 5 bases and the V segment lost 8 bases, leaving 9 bases of the junction unmatched. The germline CDR1 and CDR2 sequences are MNHEY and SVGAGI. The CDR3 sequence is 14 residues long. CDR3 sequence (DNA): TGTGCCAGCCAACGGGGGGGACCGGAAGATACGCAGTATTTT. This codes for CASQRGGPEDTQYF.

The V gene is TRBV4-2, the J gene TRBJ2-3; 12 bases map to TRBD2. The CDR3 runs to 17 residues. V lost 5 bases to trimming and J lost 3 bases; unmatched junction nucleotides: 9. The germline gives CDR1 LGHNA, CDR2 YNFKEQ. Here the CDR3 reads CASSSRLAGVWTDTQYF. The DNA for the CDR3 is TGTGCCAGCAGCTCCCGACTAGCGGGAGTCTGGACAGATACGCAGTATTTT.

This clone was found once. The chain links TRBV10-2 to TRBJ2-7; D remains unclear. The germline V gene encodes CDR1 WSHSY and CDR2 SAAADI. CDR3 length: 11 residues. V was trimmed by 4 bases and J by 0 bases, leaving 1 base between them. The CDR3 protein is CASSVSYEQYF. For the CDR3, the DNA is TGCGCCAGCAGTGTCTCCTACGAGCAGTACTTC.

The V call is TRBV13, the J call TRBJ2-5, with 8 positions matching TRBD2. Germline CDR1 PRHDT, CDR2 FYEKMQ (reference sequence). The CDR3 has 19 amino acids. The ends lost 5 bases at V and 0 bases at J; junction bases unmatched: 17. Here the CDR3 DNA reads TGTGCCAGCAGCCCACCCAGGGCTAGCGGGTTATACTACCAAGAGACCCAGTACTTC. It encodes CASSPPRASGLYYQETQYF.

The chain has TRBV6-5 and TRBJ1-1; D remains ambiguous. Germline CDR1 is MNHEY and CDR2 is SVGAGI. This CDR3 is 16 amino acids long. V lost 2 bases, J lost 0 bases, and 13 bases lay in between. DNA for the CDR3: TGTGCCAGCAGTTACGGTGGTCCGGGAATGAACACTGAAGCTTTCTTT. Translating gives CASSYGGPGMNTEAFF.

The chain recombines TRBV27 with TRBJ2-7; 8 bases line up with TRBD2. The CDR3 loop spans 15 amino acids. The V gene end was trimmed by 3 bases and the J gene end by 1 base; junction bases not matched to a gene: 5. Germline CDR1 is MNHEY and CDR2 is SMNVEV (reference sequence). CDR3: CASSFAGGSSYEQYF. In DNA, the CDR3 is TGTGCCAGCAGTTTCGCGGGAGGTAGTTCCTACGAGCAGTACTTC.

The chain couples TRBV6-1 to TRBJ2-1; possibly TRBD2 for D (5 bases). The CDR3 consists of 14 residues. Germline CDR1 reads MNHNS; CDR2 reads SASEGT. V was shortened by 6 bases and J by 2 bases, with 11 bases between the two germline ends. This chain's CDR3 is CASRLAPAYNEQFF. DNA for the CDR3: TGTGCCAGCAGATTAGCGCCAGCCTACAATGAGCAGTTCTTC.

The chain links TRBV2 to TRBJ2-5, with D possibly being TRBD1 (5 bases). V lost 2 bases, J lost 3 bases, and 16 bases lay in between. CDR1 is SNHLY, CDR2 FYNNEI, per germline. The CDR3 contains 16 residues. The CDR3 loop is CASSERVKRQKETQYF. CDR3 sequence (DNA): TGTGCCAGCAGTGAAAGAGTAAAACGACAGAAAGAGACCCAGTACTTC.

The rearrangement links TRBV9 to TRBJ2-1, with 9 bases fitting TRBD2. Germline values: CDR1 SGDLS, CDR2 YYNGEE. J was trimmed by 0 bases and V by 4 bases; bases with no gene match: 14. The CDR3 spans 19 residues. CDR3 in amino acids: CASSPPGRGRVLSYNEQFF. The CDR3 DNA reads as TGTGCCAGCAGCCCCCCTGGACGCGGGAGGGTTCTCTCCTACAATGAGCAGTTCTTC.

This chain links TRBV27 with TRBJ1-2; the D gene is possibly TRBD1 (5 bases). The CDR3 spans 12 residues. The V gene's germline CDR1 is MNHEY and CDR2 SMNVEV (reference sequence). V was pared by 4 bases and J by 4 bases, with 7 bases between. The DNA of the CDR3 is TGTGCCAGCAGTTCTGGGGCCTATGGCTACACCTTC. Its translation is CASSSGAYGYTF.

The rearrangement uses TRBV27 and TRBJ2-3; 7 nucleotides line up with TRBD1. CDR1 is MNHEY, CDR2 SMNVEV, per germline (reference sequence). CDR3 length: 13 residues. With V trimmed by 8 bases and J by 2 bases, 4 bases remained unmatched. CDR3 amino acids: CASQGGLTDTQYF. CDR3 DNA: TGTGCCAGCCAAGGGGGCCTCACAGATACGCAGTATTTT.

The gene calls are TRBV11-2 and TRBJ2-7; no definite D call. The germline V gene has CDR1 SGHAT and CDR2 FQNNGV. Trimming left V 10 bases short and J 2 bases short, with 21 bases between. The CDR3 sequence is 15 residues long. Here the CDR3 reads CATVGRDISAYEQYF. In nucleotides, the CDR3 is TGTGCCACCGTCGGCCGTGACATCAGCGCCTACGAGCAGTACTTC.

A few counts support this clone. V usage is TRBV6-1 and J usage is TRBJ2-7; TRBD1 matches at 10 bases. Germline CDR1 MNHNS, CDR2 SASEGT. Trimming at V came to 5 bases and at J to 6 bases, leaving 4 bases not matched to a gene. The CDR3 totals 13 residues. The CDR3 nucleotides read TGTGCCAGCAGTTCGGGACAGGGGTTCGAGCAGTACTTC. This sequence encodes CASSSGQGFEQYF.